The 29 T cell receptor beta chains below all came from one sample that was sequenced in a study of blood T cell repertoires in COVID-19. The repertoire was sequenced with immunoSEQ multiplex PCR; TCRdb's copy has only in-frame clones and lacks some. This table has roughly 150,000 clones, approximately 80% appearing once. The sequencing sample was made of PBMCs or T cells enriched from blood (not recorded which). The receptor set was obtained from a woman in her sixties or seventies who had recovered from COVID-19.

The chain combines TRBV5-1 with TRBJ2-2; weak D call: TRBD1 (5 bases). V lost 2 bases, J lost 1 base, and 12 bases lay in between. Per germline, CDR1 SGHRS and CDR2 YFSETQ. The CDR3 consists of 16 residues. The DNA of the CDR3 is TGCGCCAGCAGCTTACGATTACAGGAGAACACCGGGGAGCTGTTTTTT. This sequence encodes CASSLRLQENTGELFF.

The chain recombines TRBV5-1 with TRBJ1-2; 7 bases map to TRBD1. CDR1 and CDR2 from the germline V gene are SGHRS and YFSETQ. After removal of 0 bases from V and 4 bases from J, the junction contained 3 bases not matched to a gene. This CDR3 comprises 14 residues. CDR3 amino acids: CASSLDRGGYGYTF. Written as DNA, the CDR3 is TGCGCCAGCAGCTTGGACAGGGGAGGCTATGGCTACACCTTC.

This clone occurred once. This chain uses TRBV18 with TRBJ1-1, with D maybe TRBD1 (5 bases). Between the trimmed V and J ends, which lost 5 bases and 1 base, there was a span of 11 bases. The CDR3 extends over 14 amino acids. Germline assignment: CDR1 KGHSH and CDR2 LQKENI. The CDR3 here is CASSNGHTNTEAFF. The CDR3 DNA reads TGTGCCAGCTCAAACGGACACACGAACACTGAAGCTTTCTTT.

The chain combines TRBV5-4 with TRBJ1-1, with D perhaps TRBD1 (5 bases). CDR3 length equals 14 residues. Germline loops: CDR1 SGHNT, CDR2 YYREEE (reference sequence). V was shortened by 4 bases and J by 4 bases, with 14 bases between the two germline ends. The DNA for the CDR3 is TGTGCCAGCAGCATGGGACGGGGGGGCACTGAAGCTTTCTTT. Translated, it gives CASSMGRGGTEAFF.

J is TRBJ2-3 and V is TRBV2; 10 nucleotides match TRBD1. CDR1 SNHLY and CDR2 FYNNEI come from the germline V gene. This CDR3 has 14 amino acids. With V trimmed by 6 bases and J by 1 base, 1 base remained unmatched. The CDR3 region has the DNA TGTGCCAGCAGAGACAGGGGGCGCACAGATACGCAGTATTTT. It is translated as CASRDRGRTDTQYF.

The chain carries TRBV2 and TRBJ2-1, with a weak D call TRBD2 (6 bases). The CDR3 totals 16 residues. Germline V lookup: CDR1 SNHLY, CDR2 FYNNEI. Trimming stripped 1 base from V and 7 bases from J, with 17 bases between. Here the CDR3 reads CASSEELVIGGNEQFF. The CDR3 region has the DNA TGTGCCAGCAGTGAAGAGTTGGTAATTGGGGGGAATGAGCAGTTCTTC.

The chain is built from TRBV4-1 and TRBJ2-7; TRBD2 agrees at 7 bases. Germline-derived CDR1 and CDR2 are MGHRA and YSYEKL. After removal of 0 bases from V and 3 bases from J, the junction contained 5 bases not matched to a gene. This CDR3 contains 15 residues. As DNA, the CDR3 is TGCGCCAGCAGCCAAGATTGGGGGGGGGACTACGAGCAGTACTTC. This translates into CASSQDWGGDYEQYF.

V usage is TRBV24-1 and J usage is TRBJ2-5, with a tentative D call TRBD2 (6 bases). V lost 1 base and J 2 bases, leaving 13 bases between the germline ends. This CDR3 is built from 16 residues. CDR1 is KGHDR and CDR2 is SFDVKD in the germline V gene. CDR3 region: CATSDFTGELQETQYF. The CDR3 bases are TGTGCCACCAGTGATTTTACGGGGGAGCTTCAAGAGACCCAGTACTTC.

This clone appeared a single time. V and J are TRBV7-3 and TRBJ2-3; the match to TRBD2 covers 9 bases. J gave up 2 bases and V 0 bases, and 9 bases lay outside the gene matches. This CDR3 comprises 18 residues. Germline CDR1 SGHTA, CDR2 FQGTGA. This chain's CDR3 is CASSLTGPSGANTDTQYF. In DNA form, the CDR3 reads TGTGCCAGCAGCTTAACGGGGCCTAGCGGGGCCAACACAGATACGCAGTATTTT.

The chain couples TRBV5-1 to TRBJ2-1, with TRBD2 matching over 16 bases. V dropped 4 bases and J dropped 9; count of bases not matched to a gene: 7. Germline loops: CDR1 SGHRS, CDR2 YFSETQ. CDR3 length equals 16 residues. CDR3 sequence reads: CASSVGTSGGAGEQFF. CDR3 nucleotide sequence: TGCGCCAGCAGCGTAGGGACTAGCGGGGGGGCTGGTGAGCAGTTCTTC.

The V and J genes are TRBV6-2 or TRBV6-3 and TRBJ2-3; 10 positions match TRBD2. The CDR3 runs to 17 residues. V was pared by 5 bases and J by 6 bases, with 14 bases of the junction left unmatched. Germline assignment: CDR1 MNHEY and CDR2 SVGEGT. The CDR3 loop reads CASSAHLSGGAADTQYF. As DNA, the CDR3 is TGTGCCAGCAGTGCCCATTTAAGCGGGGGGGCGGCGGATACGCAGTATTTT.

The gene calls are TRBV30 and TRBJ1-1, with D unresolved. This CDR3 is built from 16 residues. Germline V gene data show CDR1 as GTSNPN and CDR2 as SVGIG (reference sequence). V was cut by 0 bases and J by 2 bases, with 16 bases left in between. CDR3 in amino acids: CAWSVNPSTTNTEAFF. The CDR3 DNA reads TGTGCCTGGAGTGTAAACCCGTCCACAACCAACACTGAAGCTTTCTTT.

The chain has TRBV10-2 and TRBJ1-6; D is perhaps TRBD1 (6 bases). Germline V gene sequence: CDR1 WSHSY, CDR2 SAAADI. CDR3 length equals 16 residues. The V end lost 2 bases, the J end lost 4 bases, and 12 bases lay between the germline ends. The CDR3 DNA follows: TGCGCCAGCAGTGAGCAACAGGGTCGTTATAATTCACCCCTCCACTTT. Amino acids: CASSEQQGRYNSPLHF.

J is TRBJ2-1 and V is TRBV6-2 or TRBV6-3; possible D gene TRBD2, 5 bases. Germline CDR1 MNHEY, CDR2 SVGEGT. V was trimmed by 2 bases and J by 8 bases, leaving 13 bases between them. The CDR3 sequence is 14 residues long. CDR3 protein: CASSYVSSRDEQFF. Here the CDR3 DNA reads TGTGCCAGCAGTTACGTCTCTAGCCGGGATGAGCAGTTCTTC.

The chain has TRBV24-1 and TRBJ1-2; D is undetermined. This CDR3 has 11 amino acids. Germline CDR1 is KGHDR and CDR2 is SFDVKD. The ends were cut back, 4 bases at V and 8 bases at J, with 7 bases in the middle. CDR3 protein: CATSEGRGYTF. CDR3 nucleotide sequence: TGTGCCACCAGTGAAGGGAGAGGCTACACCTTC.

CDR3 in amino acids: CAIRSQGYEQYF. Here the CDR3 DNA reads TGTGCCATCCGAAGTCAGGGGTACGAGCAGTACTTC. The V call is TRBV12-3 or TRBV12-4, the J call TRBJ2-7, with TRBD1 as a possible D gene (6 bases). The CDR3 loop spans 12 amino acids. V was shortened by 10 bases and J by 4 bases, with 14 bases between the two germline ends.

The chain is built from TRBV3-1 (or the pseudogene TRBV3-2) and TRBJ2-5; D uncertain. Germline V gene sequence: CDR1 LGHDT, CDR2 YNNKEL (reference sequence). The ends were cut back, 4 bases at V and 5 bases at J, with 8 bases in the middle. This CDR3 is 12 amino acids long. The CDR3 region has the DNA TGTGCCAGCAGCCCTCACGGGGAGACCCAGTACTTC. Translating gives CASSPHGETQYF.

As DNA, the CDR3 is TGTGCCAGCAGCCAAGCCACTAGCAGCAGCACAGATACGCAGTATTTT. Its translation is CASSQATSSSTDTQYF. The J gene is TRBJ2-3, the V gene TRBV4-2, with D perhaps matching TRBD2 (6 bases). CDR1 is LGHNA, CDR2 YNFKEQ, per germline. V was pared by 1 base and J by 0 bases, with 11 bases between. This CDR3 is 16 amino acids long.

CDR3 bases: TGTGCCAGCAGCTTGGAGGTGGGGGCCTCCTACAATGAGCAGTTCTTC. Translated: CASSLEVGASYNEQFF. This chain joins TRBV11-2 and TRBJ2-1; TRBD1 might be the D (6 bases). Germline V gene sequence: CDR1 SGHAT, CDR2 FQNNGV. Trimming removed 3 bases from V and 0 bases from J, with 12 bases in between. The CDR3 totals 16 residues. Filled out from reference TRBV11-2 and TRBJ2-1, the complete variable domain reads EAGVAQSPRYKIIEKRQSVAFWCNPISGHATLYWYQQILGQGPKLLIQFQNNGVVDDSQLPKDRFSAERLKGVDSTLKIQPAKLEDSAVYLCASSLEVGASYNEQFFGPGTRLTVL.

In its sample, this clone was seen once. The sample carries other DNA sequences with the same CDR3. This chain uses TRBV7-9 with TRBJ1-1; D uncertain. The CDR3 sequence is 14 residues long. Trimming cost V 2 bases and J 1 base, with 8 bases left between them. Germline V CDR1 and CDR2: SEHNR, FQNEAQ (reference sequence). CDR3 amino acids: CASSLSGRNTEAFF. Written as DNA, the CDR3 is TGTGCCAGCAGCTTATCGGGGAGGAACACTGAAGCTTTCTTT.

The V call is TRBV5-1, the J call TRBJ1-2; possibly TRBD1 for D (5 bases). CDR3 size: 12 residues. Trimming cost V 1 base and J 6 bases, with 7 bases left between them. Germline CDR1 and CDR2: SGHRS and YFSETQ. This CDR3 is CASSLWGDGYTF. The CDR3 DNA is TGCGCCAGCAGCTTGTGGGGGGATGGCTACACCTTC.

The chain combines TRBV5-6 with TRBJ1-5; possibly TRBD1 for D (6 bases). Germline-derived CDR1 and CDR2 are SGHDT and YYEEEE. Trimming removed 0 bases from V and 5 bases from J, with 6 bases in between. This CDR3 spans 13 amino acids. The DNA for the CDR3 is TGTGCCAGCAGCTTGGCAGGGGATCAGCCCCAGCATTTT. This sequence encodes CASSLAGDQPQHF.

The chain is built from TRBV5-6 and TRBJ2-2, with 7 bases lining up with TRBD2. This CDR3 has 16 amino acids. J lost 4 bases, V lost 1 base, and 7 bases had no gene match. Germline V gives CDR1 SGHDT, CDR2 YYEEEE. In DNA form, the CDR3 reads TGTGCCAGCAGCTTGAGAACGGGCGGGGGCACCGGGGAGCTGTTTTTT. This encodes CASSLRTGGGTGELFF.

The chain employs TRBV7-9 and TRBJ2-3; possibly TRBD1 for D (5 bases). Trimming took 5 bases from V and 0 from J, leaving 18 bases between them. CDR1 is SEHNR, CDR2 FQNEAQ, per germline (reference sequence). The CDR3 is 17 residues long. The CDR3 here is CASSPRKTAFSTDTQYF. Written as DNA, the CDR3 is TGTGCCAGCAGCCCGAGGAAGACAGCCTTTAGCACAGATACGCAGTATTTT.

The chain links TRBV24-1 to TRBJ2-5, with TRBD1 identical over 7 bases. The germline V gene encodes CDR1 KGHDR and CDR2 SFDVKD. This CDR3 is 14 amino acids long. J gave up 8 bases and V 4 bases, and 9 bases lay outside the gene matches. The CDR3 DNA reads as TGTGCCACCAGTGACGCAACAGGGGTGGGCACCCAGTACTTC. This sequence encodes CATSDATGVGTQYF.

The V call is TRBV5-1, the J call TRBJ1-1; D might be TRBD1 (5 bases). V was pared by 0 bases and J by 1 base, with 10 bases between. Per the germline V gene, CDR1 is SGHRS and CDR2 is YFSETQ. The CDR3 consists of 15 residues. The CDR3 spells CASSLAGGENTEAFF. DNA for the CDR3: TGCGCCAGCAGCTTGGCCGGGGGAGAGAACACTGAAGCTTTCTTT.

The V gene is TRBV11-2, the J gene TRBJ1-1; 8 bases fit TRBD1. CDR3 length: 17 residues. CDR1 SGHAT and CDR2 FQNNGV come from the germline V gene. Trimming at V came to 4 bases and at J to 0 bases, leaving 10 bases not matched to a gene. For the CDR3, the DNA is TGTGCCAGCAGCTCCGTACAGGGGGAGTTCATGAACACTGAAGCTTTCTTT. Its protein is CASSSVQGEFMNTEAFF. The whole variable domain, remainder taken from reference TRBV11-2 and TRBJ1-1, is EAGVAQSPRYKIIEKRQSVAFWCNPISGHATLYWYQQILGQGPKLLIQFQNNGVVDDSQLPKDRFSAERLKGVDSTLKIQPAKLEDSAVYLCASSSVQGEFMNTEAFFGQGTRLTVV.

The chain joins TRBV10-1 to TRBJ2-7, with D unresolved. CDR3 length: 14 residues. The germline V gene encodes CDR1 WNHNN and CDR2 SYGVQD (reference sequence). V gave up 4 bases and J gave up 2 bases, with 12 bases separating them. The CDR3 DNA is TGCGCCAGCAGTGTTTCCCCATCCACCTACGAGCAGTACTTC. Translation: CASSVSPSTYEQYF.

The genes are TRBV3-1 (or the pseudogene TRBV3-2) and TRBJ1-2; D is unclear. Germline loops: CDR1 LGHDT, CDR2 YNNKEL (reference sequence). CDR3 length equals 13 residues. V dropped 4 bases and J dropped 1 base, with 7 bases sitting between them. The CDR3 sequence: CASSRQNNYGYTF. Here the CDR3 DNA reads TGTGCCAGCAGCCGGCAGAATAACTATGGCTACACCTTC.